This T cell receptor (beta chain) was profiled in a study of T-cell reconstitution after alpha-beta-depleted transplantation in children. General study results and limits: TCRbeta diversity was high at day 60 in some patients (a result of surviving recipient T cells and thymic progenitors). The authors attributed T-cell counts and diversity one year after transplant mostly to newly produced T cells. About two months after transplant, alpha-beta T cells reportedly came from several hundred expanded graft clones.

This clonotype was observed a handful of times. No antigen is known for it. TCRbeta library construction was performed incorporating unique molecular identifiers. TCRdb itself ran the PCR reads through MiXCR, one entry per CDR3 protein. The repertoire has over 100,000 distinct CDR3 sequences, roughly 7.6% of them found once; the top ten carry roughly 17%. Germline V gene data show CDR1 as SGHAT and CDR2 as FQNNGV. There are 12 residues in the CDR3. Deletions cut 5 bases from V and 7 bases from J, with 9 bases between. The source material was PBMCs, sampled before TCRalphabeta/CD19-depleted stem cell transplant. The rearrangement joins TRBV11-2 to TRBJ1-5; no clear D gene. The receptor was isolated from a boy aged 2 to 9 with acute lymphoblastic leukemia, due to receive a stem cell transplant. The CDR3 bases are TGTGCCAGCAGCAATCTGGGGCAGCCCCAGCATTTT. Its translation is CASSNLGQPQHF.